The source of this T cell receptor (beta chain) is a study of human T cells and chemical hapten exposure (dated by TCRdb to the early 2020s). About the study as a whole: For sensitization, 2% DPC in acetone was applied to a roughly 2 cm by roughly 2 cm area of upper inner arm skin. Throughout the roughly 23-week study period, patients were also given weekly therapeutic DPC doses on the scalp. Patch testing on the upper back used Finn chambers containing 0.01% DPC, with scoring done after 6 days according to International Contact Dermatitis Research Group standards. The mostly female patient cohort included alopecia areata with under or over 50% scalp involvement, alopecia totalis and alopecia universalis. Libraries were combined into a pool for sequencing, and differences in TCR yield between samples came mainly from small differences in library volumes within the pool. This study followed changes in the peripheral blood TCR repertoire in vivo during primary and secondary sensitization of alopecia patients to the hapten diphenylcyclopropenone (DPC). Blood samples were taken from patients before sensitization (week 0) and at 2, 6 and about 24 weeks after DPC sensitization. For TCR sequencing, blood came from approximately 29 alopecia patients at anywhere from one to four time points (pre-sensitization, 2, 6 and 24 weeks). General conclusions and limits of the study: Significantly more large CDR3 similarity clusters were formed by expanded TCRs than by pre-sensitization or healthy control sets, consistent with antigen-driven responses. Because every patient had alopecia, a presumed autoimmune disease, the patients' immune response might differ from that of healthy individuals. Repeated subsampling changed both the strength of the expansion versus patch-test correlation and the threshold at which the correlation became significant. Patch test score was positively correlated with the number of PT1 expanded TCRs, with significance at thresholds 8, 16 and 32 but not at 4. DPC sensitization did not change the number of TCRs with a frequency above 1 in 1000, and there was no evidence of changes in global repertoire structure.

Library creation used RACE. For sequencing, a NextSeq 500 was employed. During library preparation, unique molecular identifiers were attached to individual cDNA molecules so that TCRs could be counted in a quantitative, reproducible way. For every blood RNA sample, sequencing covered both the TCR alpha and TCR beta chains. For the original study's pipeline: The median number of TCRs per sample was 85,000 to 100,000, ranging from roughly 20,000 to 700,000. The Decombinator software suite was used to annotate V, J and CDR3 in the TCR reads. For the PS versus PT1 abundance plots, all samples were subsampled to the same number of TCRs (28,000). Expanded TCRs were defined as absent before sensitization and observed at least eight times at the 2-week time point. In-frame beta chains were kept once TCRdb had trimmed the public reads at Q25 with fastp and called clones with MiXCR. Rows with a matching CDR3 protein are joined into one entry that keeps the most common DNA and genes. These V and J calls are TCRdb output, not the study's own analysis. The sample profile shows around 300,000 distinct CDR3 sequences; roughly 6.9% of them were found once. Approximately 8% of the sample lies in the top ten.

On this clonotype itself: Its antigen has not been determined. Base qualities were left out, and no much larger clone turns up one base away.

The time point label corresponds to: patch test 1, 2 weeks after DPC sensitization. This sample's treatment or condition label indicates: therapeutic diphenylcyclopropenone sensitization with weekly scalp DPC. Blood at each patch-test visit was drawn before the patch test was applied. Eligible patients were aged 18 to 70, diagnosed with alopecia, deemed suitable for DPC therapy, and excluded if pregnant. Total RNA was isolated from unfractionated whole blood collected in Tempus Blood RNA tubes. According to the germline V gene, CDR1 reads SNHLY and CDR2 reads FYNNEI. V is pared back by 8 bases and J by 2 bases, with 13 bases lying between the germline termini. The CDR3 goes from the cysteine to the phenylalanine over 15 residues. Only the CDR3 region is kept as DNA, spanning 45 bases read in frame from base 1.

The sequence joins TRBV2 to TRBJ1-6, with no confidently assigned D gene. The material was whole blood, obtained in connection with sensitization to the hapten diphenylcyclopropenone (DPC). The TCR comes from a woman between 18 and 30 years old with alopecia areata. Some clones in this sample may be carry-over from other donors' samples. The encoded CDR3 is CASRPTDPYNSPLHF. The DNA is as follows: TGTGCCAGCCGGCCAACAGACCCCTATAATTCACCCCTCCACTTT.